The 24 T cell receptor beta chains listed next were all sequenced from one sample in a study of control samples from healthy donors and cancer patients (dated by TCRdb to about 2020). Library preparation employed the immunoSEQ multiplex PCR assay. TCRdb retrieved this table from immuneACCESS and kept in-frame rearrangements only. Not all clones are present; in checked studies, unresolved V genes account for under half, and no reason is known for the remainder. This sample's table has entries for some 180,000 clones. Jointly, the top ten make up roughly 2.2% of the sample. Sequenced input: blood. Receptors were obtained from a woman aged 25 to 39 in good health.

The chain is built from TRBV2 and TRBJ2-3; D might be TRBD2 (6 bases). This CDR3 comprises 14 residues. V lost 7 bases and J 2 bases, leaving 13 bases between the germline ends. Germline CDR1 is SNHLY and CDR2 is FYNNEI. CDR3 region: CASNLQGLTDTQYF. In DNA form, the CDR3 reads TGTGCCAGCAATTTGCAGGGACTCACAGATACGCAGTATTTT.

The chain has TRBV18 and TRBJ1-1; possibly TRBD1 for D (5 bases). This CDR3 is built from 16 residues. Per the germline V gene, CDR1 is KGHSH and CDR2 is LQKENI. Trimming stripped 6 bases from V and 5 bases from J, with 22 bases between. The CDR3 is CASSPKRGRGRTEAFF. In DNA form, the CDR3 reads TGTGCCAGCTCCCCGAAGCGTGGAAGGGGAAGGACTGAAGCTTTCTTT.

This sequence joins TRBV19 and TRBJ2-5, with TRBD1 matching 8 bases. CDR3 length equals 14 residues. V lost 6 bases, J lost 5 bases, and 8 bases stayed unmatched. CDR1 and CDR2 from the germline V gene are LNHDA and SQIVND (reference sequence). The CDR3 DNA reads as TGTGCCAGTAGCCTCCGGGACAGGATGGAGACCCAGTACTTC. Protein product: CASSLRDRMETQYF.

The V call is TRBV9, the J call TRBJ1-3; TRBD1 aligns across 7 bases. The CDR3 contains 15 residues. Germline V gene lookup returns CDR1 SGDLS and CDR2 YYNGEE. Trimming took 4 bases from V and 3 from J; bases not matched to a gene: 7. The CDR3 here is CASSPRQGGGNTIYF. In DNA form, the CDR3 reads TGTGCCAGCAGCCCCCGACAGGGAGGTGGAAACACCATATATTTT. Full variable domain (outside the CDR3, taken from reference TRBV9 and TRBJ1-3): DSGVTQTPKHLITATGQRVTLRCSPRSGDLSVYWYQQSLDQGLQFLIQYYNGEERAKGNILERFSAQQFPDLHSELNLSSLELGDSALYFCASSPRQGGGNTIYFGEGSWLTVV.

The rearrangement uses TRBV27 and TRBJ1-2; D remains ambiguous. CDR1 is MNHEY, CDR2 SMNVEV, per germline (reference sequence). V was cut by 2 bases and J by 0 bases, with 13 bases left in between. CDR3 size: 16 residues. The CDR3 sequence: CASSLKAANTNYGYTF. For the CDR3, the DNA is TGTGCCAGCAGTTTAAAGGCGGCGAATACTAACTATGGCTACACCTTC.

J is TRBJ2-1 and V is TRBV15; perhaps TRBD2 as D (5 bases). Germline V lookup: CDR1 LNHNV, CDR2 YYDKDF (reference sequence). The CDR3 consists of 14 residues. V lost 1 base and J lost 4, with 8 bases in between. The CDR3 nucleotides read TGTGCCACCAGCAGAGGGAGGTTATACAATGAGCAGTTCTTC. Amino acids: CATSRGRLYNEQFF. The whole variable domain, filled in from reference TRBV15 and TRBJ2-1, reads DAMVIQNPRYQVTQFGKPVTLSCSQTLNHNVMYWYQQKSSQAPKLLFHYYDKDFNNEADTPDNFQSRRPNTSFCFLDIRSPGLGDTAMYLCATSRGRLYNEQFFGPGTRLTVL.

The gene calls are TRBV5-1 and TRBJ1-6, with 8 bases matching TRBD1. J was trimmed by 0 bases and V by 3 bases; bases with no gene match: 8. The CDR3 covers 18 residues. Germline V gene data show CDR1 as SGHRS and CDR2 as YFSETQ. The CDR3 sequence is CASSSATGGSSYNSPLHF. CDR3 DNA sequence: TGCGCCAGCAGCTCTGCTACAGGGGGTAGCTCCTATAATTCACCCCTCCACTTT.

This chain links TRBV28 with TRBJ1-5, with D tentatively TRBD1 (5 bases). CDR3 length: 14 residues. In germline, CDR1 is MDHEN, CDR2 SYDVKM. Trimming pared 2 bases from V and 7 bases from J, leaving 12 bases between. The CDR3 nucleotides are TGTGCCAGCAGTTTAGCAGGGTTCGGACAGCCCCAGCATTTT. This encodes CASSLAGFGQPQHF.

The V call is TRBV12-3 or TRBV12-4, the J call TRBJ1-1; TRBD1 aligns across 7 bases. The CDR3 consists of 13 residues. The V segment lost 5 bases and the J segment 11 bases; nucleotides outside the gene matches: 11. CDR3 nucleotide sequence: TGTGCCAGCAGTCGCAGACAGGGTGGGGACGCTTTCTTT. It yields the protein CASSRRQGGDAFF.

The V gene is TRBV18, the J gene TRBJ1-5, with unresolved D. V lost 1 base and J lost 4, with 11 bases in between. The CDR3 is 15 amino acids. Germline V gene sequence: CDR1 KGHSH, CDR2 LQKENI. This chain's CDR3 is CASSPRDTPNQPQHF. CDR3 sequence (DNA): TGTGCCAGCTCACCACGAGACACCCCTAATCAGCCCCAGCATTTT.

The rearrangement links TRBV7-9 to TRBJ2-3; no definite D call. V was cut by 5 bases and J by 2 bases, with 17 bases left in between. From germline, CDR1 is SEHNR and CDR2 FQNEAQ (reference sequence). The CDR3 length is 16 residues. The CDR3 DNA sequence: TGTGCCAGCAGCCTCGTAGGACGGCGATCCACAGATACGCAGTATTTT. This codes for CASSLVGRRSTDTQYF.

The genes are TRBV30 and TRBJ1-1; TRBD1 matches 10 bases. With V trimmed by 0 bases and J by 1 base, 8 bases remained unmatched. Germline assignment: CDR1 GTSNPN and CDR2 SVGIG (reference sequence). The CDR3 is 17 residues long. For the CDR3, the DNA is TGTGCCTGGAGTGTCTCCGGGACAGGGGATGGGAACACTGAAGCTTTCTTT. Protein product: CAWSVSGTGDGNTEAFF.

The V call is TRBV6-1, the J call TRBJ1-2; possibly TRBD1 for D (6 bases). Trimming removed 4 bases at V and 4 bases at J, with 22 bases between. This CDR3 region has 17 residues. CDR1 MNHNS and CDR2 SASEGT come from the germline V gene. CDR3 DNA sequence: TGTGCCAGCAGTGCGGATATAATCGATGGGGGGGCCTATGGCTACACCTTC. Translated: CASSADIIDGGAYGYTF.

The rearrangement joins TRBV28 to TRBJ2-7; D remains unclear. Germline V CDR1 and CDR2: MDHEN, SYDVKM. V lost 6 bases and J 0 bases, leaving 9 bases between the germline ends. CDR3 length: 13 residues. Written as DNA, the CDR3 is TGTGCCAGCAGCCCGGTGCCCTCCTACGAGCAGTACTTC. Residues: CASSPVPSYEQYF.

J is TRBJ1-2 and V is TRBV5-1, with a weak D call TRBD1 (5 bases). Trimming shortened V by 0 bases and J by 8 bases, and 11 bases separated the two germline ends. Per germline, CDR1 SGHRS and CDR2 YFSETQ. The CDR3 is 13 amino acids. The DNA for the CDR3 is TGCGCCAGCAGCTTGGGGCCAGGGAAAGGCTACACCTTC. Translation gives CASSLGPGKGYTF.

This chain joins TRBV2 and TRBJ1-4; no clear D gene. CDR3 length: 13 amino acids. Trimming stripped 6 bases from V and 8 bases from J, with 13 bases between. Germline CDR1 SNHLY, CDR2 FYNNEI. Here the CDR3 reads CASRLEVGEKLFF. The CDR3 nucleotides are TGTGCCAGCAGACTAGAGGTGGGGGAAAAACTGTTTTTT. The variable domain in full, completed from reference TRBV2 and TRBJ1-4, reads EPEVTQTPSHQVTQMGQEVILRCVPISNHLYFYWYRQILGQKVEFLVSFYNNEISEKSEIFDDQFSVERPDGSNFTLKIRSTKLEDSAMYFCASRLEVGEKLFFGSGTQLSVL.

This chain connects TRBV5-1 to TRBJ2-7; no clear D. The V gene lost 0 bases and the J gene lost 5 bases, with 12 bases spanning the gap. This CDR3 region has 14 residues. The V gene's germline CDR1 is SGHRS and CDR2 YFSETQ. The CDR3 nucleotides are TGCGCCAGCAGCTTGGAGGCTCCTAGGGACGAGCAGTACTTC. This sequence encodes CASSLEAPRDEQYF.

The rearrangement uses TRBV28 and TRBJ2-1, with D tentatively TRBD1 (7 bases). The CDR3 covers 16 residues. The germline V and J ends were trimmed by 2 bases and 9 bases, with 20 bases remaining between them. Germline V lookup: CDR1 MDHEN, CDR2 SYDVKM. This CDR3 reads CASSLRWRGRRGEQFF. DNA for the CDR3: TGTGCCAGCAGTTTACGATGGAGGGGGCGCAGGGGTGAGCAGTTCTTC.

The rearrangement links TRBV5-6 to TRBJ2-3; D not certain. CDR3 size: 11 residues. Trimming shortened V by 3 bases and J by 8 bases, and 7 bases separated the two germline ends. Per germline, CDR1 SGHDT and CDR2 YYEEEE. Here the CDR3 reads CASSYGPTQYF. The DNA of the CDR3 is TGTGCCAGCAGCTACGGGCCTACGCAGTATTTT.

This chain joins TRBV6-5 and TRBJ1-3; D is unclear. The CDR3 consists of 15 residues. V lost 0 bases, J lost 0 bases, and 6 bases lay in between. Germline loops: CDR1 MNHEY, CDR2 SVGAGI. The CDR3: CASSYSGGSGNTIYF. The CDR3 coding sequence is TGTGCCAGCAGTTACTCGGGCGGCTCTGGAAACACCATATATTTT.

V gene TRBV19 combines with J gene TRBJ2-1; 11 nucleotides match TRBD2. Germline CDR1 LNHDA, CDR2 SQIVND (reference sequence). There are 16 residues in the CDR3. The ends lost 5 bases at V and 7 bases at J; junction bases unmatched: 10. The CDR3 region is CASSSFSGGARNEQFF. The CDR3, as DNA: TGTGCCAGTAGTTCTTTTAGCGGGGGGGCGAGGAATGAGCAGTTCTTC.

The chain combines TRBV2 with TRBJ2-7; 8 positions agree with TRBD2. V shed 8 bases and J 0 bases; nucleotides not matched to a gene: 3. CDR3 size: 13 residues. Germline values: CDR1 SNHLY, CDR2 FYNNEI. CDR3 region: CASCGGLSYEQYF. The CDR3 bases are TGTGCCAGCTGCGGGGGGCTCTCCTACGAGCAGTACTTC. Filled out from reference TRBV2 and TRBJ2-7, the complete variable domain reads EPEVTQTPSHQVTQMGQEVILRCVPISNHLYFYWYRQILGQKVEFLVSFYNNEISEKSEIFDDQFSVERPDGSNFTLKIRSTKLEDSAMYFCASCGGLSYEQYFGPGTRLTVT.

The rearrangement links TRBV27 to TRBJ2-1, with TRBD1 matching 7 bases. This CDR3 spans 13 amino acids. The J segment lost 3 bases and the V segment lost 7 bases, leaving 3 bases of the junction unmatched. Germline V CDR1 and CDR2: MNHEY, SMNVEV (reference sequence). DNA for the CDR3: TGTGCCAGCACGAGACAGGGCTACAATGAGCAGTTCTTC. The encoded protein is CASTRQGYNEQFF.

This sequence joins TRBV5-1 and TRBJ2-1, with a weak D call TRBD2 (5 bases). With 0 bases removed from V and 8 bases from J, the gap between germline ends came to 9 bases. The V gene's germline CDR1 is SGHRS and CDR2 YFSETQ. The CDR3 has 13 residues. The CDR3 loop reads CASSLEAGDEQFF. CDR3 coding DNA: TGCGCCAGCAGCTTGGAGGCCGGGGATGAGCAGTTCTTC. Full variable domain (outside the CDR3, taken from reference TRBV5-1 and TRBJ2-1): KAGVTQTPRYLIKTRGQQVTLSCSPISGHRSVSWYQQTPGQGLQFLFEYFSETQRNKGNFPGRFSGRQFSNSRSEMNVSTLELGDSALYLCASSLEAGDEQFFGPGTRLTVL.